The source of this T cell receptor (beta chain) is a study of blood T cell repertoires in COVID-19. Study-wide background: Samples came from the United States, Italy and Spain, spanning acute and convalescent COVID-19. Sample material is recorded as cDNA or gDNA derived from T cells, B-cell-depleted T cells, or PBMCs.

V was cut by 0 bases and J by 9 bases, with 9 bases left in between. CDR1 GTSNPN and CDR2 SVGIG come from the germline V gene (reference sequence). The CDR3 is made up of 12 amino acids. Source study methods: Reference gene primers were amplified, and this amplification served to estimate nucleated cell counts. Sequencing used immunoSEQ multiplex PCR; TCRdb keeps in-frame clones, though not all of them. V and J calls and clone size are as listed in that table; D and trimming were resolved from the DNA. Among more than 250,000 clones listed, around 92% were seen once. In its sample, this clone was seen once.

This chain uses TRBV30 with TRBJ2-1; possible D gene TRBD2, 6 bases. This sequence was found in a man younger than 35 who had recovered from COVID-19. Material: peripheral blood. The CDR3 sequence: CAWSVGGGEQFF. CDR3 sequence (DNA): TGTGCCTGGAGTGTTGGGGGAGGTGAGCAGTTCTTC.